What follows are 30 T cell receptor beta chains derived from one specimen sequenced in a study of blood T cell repertoires in COVID-19. This table comes from immunoSEQ multiplex PCR, and its TCRdb copy is limited to in-frame clones, with some not included. Among 250,000 or so clones, around 90% were seen once, and the ten largest hold approximately 2.3%. The sequencing input was peripheral blood. The receptors originated from a woman aged 60-75 years with COVID-19, enrolled during active disease.

This clone occurred a few times. The V and J genes are TRBV7-9 and TRBJ1-6; 12 nucleotides line up with TRBD1. CDR1 and CDR2 (germline): SEHNR, FQNEAQ (reference sequence). The CDR3 totals 17 residues. The junction had 5 bases not matched to a gene; V was cut back by 6 bases and J by 2 bases. The CDR3 loop reads CASRRDRGRPYNSPLHF. CDR3 coding DNA: TGTGCCAGCAGGCGGGACAGGGGGCGGCCCTATAATTCACCCCTCCACTTT. Looking up the rest from reference TRBV7-9 and TRBJ1-6 gives the full variable domain: DTGVSQNPRHKITKRGQNVTFRCDPISEHNRLYWYRQTLGQGPEFLTYFQNEAQLEKSRLLSDRFSAERPKGSFSTLEIQRTEQGDSAMYLCASRRDRGRPYNSPLHFGNGTRLTVT.

On this clone: Other DNA sequences in the sample encode the same CDR3. The chain employs TRBV7-2 and TRBJ2-5; D is uncertain. In germline, CDR1 is SGHTA, CDR2 FQGNSA. The CDR3 loop spans 12 amino acids. V was clipped by 5 bases and J by 4 bases, with 8 bases between them. The CDR3: CASSPLLETQYF. CDR3 nucleotide sequence: TGTGCCAGCAGCCCCCTATTAGAGACCCAGTACTTC.

J is TRBJ1-3 and V is TRBV7-2; no firm D call. This CDR3 spans 13 amino acids. Germline assignment: CDR1 SGHTA and CDR2 FQGNSA. Deletions cut 5 bases from V and 3 bases from J, with 8 bases between. CDR3 loop: CASSPSGGNTIYF. CDR3 coding DNA: TGTGCCAGCAGCCCCTCCGGTGGAAACACCATATATTTT.

The CDR3 region has the DNA TGTGCCAGCAGCCCCTACCTAGCGGGGGCCACAGATACGCAGTATTTT. Amino acid sequence: CASSPYLAGATDTQYF. The rearrangement joins TRBV7-9 to TRBJ2-3; 10 bases agree with TRBD2. CDR1 is SEHNR and CDR2 is FQNEAQ in the germline V gene (reference sequence). The V segment lost 5 bases and the J segment 2 bases; nucleotides outside the gene matches: 7. CDR3 length equals 16 residues.

The V and J genes are TRBV6-2 or TRBV6-3 and TRBJ2-7, with TRBD2 matching 8 bases. The CDR3 is made up of 11 amino acids. Germline V gene lookup returns CDR1 MNHEY and CDR2 SVGEGT. V dropped 5 bases and J dropped 11; count of bases not matched to a gene: 5. The CDR3: CASSPSRGEYF. The DNA for the CDR3 is TGTGCCAGCAGTCCCTCGCGGGGGGAGTACTTC.

This clone appeared a single time. The chain recombines TRBV9 with TRBJ2-7; TRBD2 aligns across 8 bases. This CDR3 spans 17 amino acids. Trimming at V came to 0 bases and at J to 4 bases, leaving 12 bases not matched to a gene. CDR1 and CDR2 from the germline V gene are SGDLS and YYNGEE. Written as DNA, the CDR3 is TGTGCCAGCAGCGTAGATTTTGGGGCGGGGGGTATGTACGAGCAGTACTTC. Protein product: CASSVDFGAGGMYEQYF. Full variable domain (remainder filled in from reference TRBV9 and TRBJ2-7): DSGVTQTPKHLITATGQRVTLRCSPRSGDLSVYWYQQSLDQGLQFLIQYYNGEERAKGNILERFSAQQFPDLHSELNLSSLELGDSALYFCASSVDFGAGGMYEQYFGPGTRLTVT.

The gene calls are TRBV19 and TRBJ1-3; TRBD1 agrees at 12 bases. CDR1 and CDR2 from the germline V gene are LNHDA and SQIVND (reference sequence). The CDR3 extends over 15 amino acids. The J segment lost 4 bases and the V segment lost 5 bases, leaving 3 bases of the junction unmatched. Here the CDR3 DNA reads TGTGCCAGTAGTGGGGACAGGGGGCTCGGAAACACCATATATTTT. It yields the protein CASSGDRGLGNTIYF.

This chain links TRBV11-3 with TRBJ1-1, with a weak D call TRBD1 (6 bases). V was cut by 4 bases and J by 12 bases, with 15 bases left in between. The CDR3 covers 12 residues. Looked up from germline, CDR1 is SGHNT and CDR2 is YENEEA. For the CDR3, the DNA is TGTGCCAGCAGCTACAGGGATGGTGAGACTTTCTTT. It translates to CASSYRDGETFF.

J is TRBJ2-7 and V is TRBV10-3, with 8 nucleotides matching TRBD2. The trim removed 0 bases at V and 3 bases at J, leaving 4 bases unmatched. This CDR3 contains 15 residues. The germline V gene encodes CDR1 ENHRY and CDR2 SYGVKD. The CDR3 is CAISESQRGFYEQYF. CDR3 DNA: TGTGCCATCAGTGAGTCCCAGCGGGGGTTCTACGAGCAGTACTTC.

The chain couples TRBV19 to TRBJ2-2, with TRBD2 identical over 8 bases. Per the germline V gene, CDR1 is LNHDA and CDR2 is SQIVND (reference sequence). After removal of 6 bases from V and 6 bases from J, the junction contained 9 bases not matched to a gene. This CDR3 comprises 15 residues. The CDR3 coding sequence is TGTGCCAGTAGACCCTCGGGGGGGCGTTCCGGGGAGCTGTTTTTT. Encoded protein: CASRPSGGRSGELFF.

The chain links TRBV7-2 to TRBJ1-3; maybe TRBD1 (5 bases). CDR3 length: 15 amino acids. V was clipped by 8 bases and J by 4 bases, with 18 bases between them. Looked up from germline, CDR1 is SGHTA and CDR2 is FQGNSA. The CDR3 spells CASGAGSSSGNTIYF. The CDR3, as DNA: TGTGCCAGCGGGGCGGGGTCGAGCTCAGGAAACACCATATATTTT.

The chain recombines TRBV19 with TRBJ1-3; 7 nucleotides agree with TRBD1. CDR3 size: 15 residues. V was pared by 6 bases and J by 0 bases, with 5 bases of the junction left unmatched. Per the germline V gene, CDR1 is LNHDA and CDR2 is SQIVND (reference sequence). CDR3 in amino acids: CASRLDRSSGNTIYF. For the CDR3, the DNA is TGTGCCAGTAGACTGGACAGGTCCTCTGGAAACACCATATATTTT.

This clone was seen a single time. The V gene is TRBV3-1 (or the pseudogene TRBV3-2), the J gene TRBJ1-1, with D possibly TRBD1 on 5 matching bases. Trimming cost V 3 bases and J 3 bases, with 8 bases left between them. Looked up from germline, CDR1 is LGHDT and CDR2 is YNNKEL (reference sequence). The CDR3 sequence is 13 residues long. CDR3 DNA sequence: TGTGCCAGCAGCCAGTCAGGGCACACTGAAGCTTTCTTT. It encodes CASSQSGHTEAFF.

V is TRBV5-8 and J is TRBJ1-5, with a tentative D call TRBD1 (5 bases). This CDR3 has 15 amino acids. From germline, CDR1 is SGHTS and CDR2 YDEGEE. V lost 0 bases and J lost 0, with 7 bases in between. The CDR3 is CASSLGTYSNQPQHF. The CDR3 region has the DNA TGTGCCAGCAGCTTGGGGACATATAGCAATCAGCCCCAGCATTTT.

The chain recombines TRBV7-2 with TRBJ2-3; 9 bases are shared with TRBD2. After removal of 0 bases from V and 4 bases from J, the junction contained 5 bases not matched to a gene. CDR1 and CDR2 from the germline V gene are SGHTA and FQGNSA. The CDR3 is 16 amino acids. CDR3 bases: TGTGCCAGCAGCTTAGCGGGACTAGCCGTCCCAGATACGCAGTATTTT. Its translation: CASSLAGLAVPDTQYF. Based on the CDR3 plus reference TRBV7-2 and TRBJ2-3, the full variable domain is GAGVSQSPSNKVTEKGKDVELRCDPISGHTALYWYRQSLGQGLEFLIYFQGNSAPDKSGLPSDRFSAERTGGSVSTLTIQRTQQEDSAVYLCASSLAGLAVPDTQYFGPGTRLTVL.

This rearrangement joins TRBV7-2 to TRBJ1-1; TRBD1 aligns across 7 bases. Germline assignment: CDR1 SGHTA and CDR2 FQGNSA. The CDR3 is made up of 11 amino acids. V lost 6 bases and J lost 10; bases outside the gene matches: 5. The CDR3 sequence: CASSPGGRAFF. CDR3 DNA: TGTGCCAGCAGTCCAGGGGGAAGAGCTTTCTTT.

The rearrangement links TRBV3-1 (or the pseudogene TRBV3-2) to TRBJ1-2; D gene ambiguous. The V gene lost 0 bases and the J gene lost 5 bases, with 10 bases spanning the gap. The CDR3 extends over 14 amino acids. Germline V lookup: CDR1 LGHDT, CDR2 YNNKEL (reference sequence). CDR3 loop: CASSQDLTGYGYTF. The CDR3 bases are TGTGCCAGCAGCCAAGATCTGACCGGGTATGGCTACACCTTC.

The rearrangement uses TRBV29-1 and TRBJ1-2; D may be TRBD1 (6 bases). Germline loops: CDR1 SQVTM, CDR2 ANQGSEA. V was shortened by 0 bases and J by 5 bases, with 16 bases between the two germline ends. The CDR3 runs 15 residues. The CDR3 region has the DNA TGCAGCGTTGAAGATTTTGGCAGGGGTTTGTATGGCTACACCTTC. It codes for CSVEDFGRGLYGYTF. The full variable domain, rest sourced from reference TRBV29-1 and TRBJ1-2, is SAVISQKPSRDICQRGTSLTIQCQVDSQVTMMFWYRQQPGQSLTLIATANQGSEATYESGFVIDKFPISRPNLTFSTLTVSNMSPEDSSIYLCSVEDFGRGLYGYTFGSGTRLTVV.

V gene TRBV11-3 combines with J gene TRBJ2-2, with D hard to call. Germline V gene sequence: CDR1 SGHNT, CDR2 YENEEA. CDR3 length equals 14 residues. The ends were cut back, 1 base at V and 5 bases at J, with 8 bases in the middle. The CDR3 DNA sequence: TGTGCCAGCAGCTTAGCGGGTAGGACCGGGGAGCTGTTTTTT. Its protein product is CASSLAGRTGELFF.

This clone turned up a few times. The chain is built from TRBV7-9 and TRBJ2-1, with 9 nucleotides matching TRBD2. The CDR3 is made up of 16 amino acids. Unmatched junction bases numbered 12, after V lost 6 bases and J lost 6 bases. Germline values: CDR1 SEHNR, CDR2 FQNEAQ (reference sequence). CDR3 sequence (DNA): TGTGCCAGCAGGCCGCCACCGGGACTAGCCGTCAATGAGCAGTTCTTC. It codes for CASRPPPGLAVNEQFF.

The rearrangement links TRBV5-4 to TRBJ2-3; D is perhaps TRBD2 (5 bases). CDR1 is SGHNT and CDR2 is YYREEE in the germline V gene (reference sequence). This CDR3 contains 14 residues. Trimming removed 4 bases from V and 4 bases from J, with 13 bases in between. CDR3 nucleotide sequence: TGTGCCAGCAGCGCTGGGCCCGGGGCAGATACGCAGTATTTT. The encoded protein is CASSAGPGADTQYF.

The V and J genes are TRBV4-1 and TRBJ2-3; D might be TRBD1 (5 bases). V was trimmed by 0 bases and J by 3 bases, leaving 13 bases between them. Germline values: CDR1 MGHRA, CDR2 YSYEKL. This CDR3 has 16 amino acids. The chain's CDR3 is CASSQESRDGTDTQYF. The CDR3, as DNA: TGCGCCAGCAGCCAAGAATCCAGGGATGGGACAGATACGCAGTATTTT.

This clone was recorded only once. This chain connects TRBV5-1 to TRBJ2-1, with TRBD2 identical over 12 bases. The J segment lost 8 bases and the V segment lost 3 bases, leaving 12 bases of the junction unmatched. The CDR3 extends over 17 amino acids. CDR1 SGHRS and CDR2 YFSETQ come from the germline V gene. This CDR3 reads CASSYPGLAGGRDEQFF. For the CDR3, the DNA is TGCGCCAGCAGCTACCCAGGGCTAGCGGGGGGGCGCGATGAGCAGTTCTTC. The full variable domain, with the rest looked up from reference TRBV5-1 and TRBJ2-1, is KAGVTQTPRYLIKTRGQQVTLSCSPISGHRSVSWYQQTPGQGLQFLFEYFSETQRNKGNFPGRFSGRQFSNSRSEMNVSTLELGDSALYLCASSYPGLAGGRDEQFFGPGTRLTVL.

The chain uses TRBV24-1 and TRBJ2-3, with D maybe TRBD1 (5 bases). The V end was cut by 4 bases, the J end by 0 bases, with 10 bases between. The CDR3 loop spans 15 amino acids. CDR1 and CDR2 from the germline V gene are KGHDR and SFDVKD. The CDR3 region has the DNA TGTGCCACCAGTGACCGGACACTTAGCACAGATACGCAGTATTTT. Translated, it gives CATSDRTLSTDTQYF.

The chain combines TRBV6-5 with TRBJ2-1; 8 bases align to TRBD1. Germline V gene data show CDR1 as MNHEY and CDR2 as SVGAGI. V lost 6 bases, J lost 6 bases, and 10 bases stayed unmatched. The CDR3 extends over 15 amino acids. The CDR3, as DNA: TGTGCCAGCAGCCGAAGGACAGGGAATCGCAATGAGCAGTTCTTC. It yields the protein CASSRRTGNRNEQFF.

This clone is a singleton in its sample. The V call is TRBV25-1, the J call TRBJ1-2; tentative D call: TRBD1 (6 bases). The CDR3 runs 13 residues. Trimming removed 6 bases at V and 3 bases at J, with 11 bases between. Germline V gene lookup returns CDR1 MGHDK and CDR2 SYGVNS. The chain's CDR3 is CASRGAGDYGYTF. The CDR3 region has the DNA TGTGCCAGCAGGGGGGCAGGGGACTATGGCTACACCTTC.

The rearrangement joins TRBV12-3 or TRBV12-4 to TRBJ1-2; no definite D call. The CDR3 runs to 13 residues. The V and J ends lost 5 bases and 2 bases respectively, with 9 bases between them. Here the CDR3 reads CASSASGNYGYTF. The DNA for the CDR3 is TGTGCCAGCAGTGCCTCCGGGAACTATGGCTACACCTTC.

CDR3 protein: CASSSTVNTEAFF. DNA for the CDR3: TGTGCCAGCAGCTCCACGGTTAACACTGAAGCTTTCTTT. The chain carries TRBV11-3 and TRBJ1-1; unclear D gene. The V end was cut by 4 bases, the J end by 2 bases, with 8 bases between. The CDR3 loop spans 13 amino acids. The V gene's germline CDR1 is SGHNT and CDR2 YENEEA.

V is TRBV4-2 and J is TRBJ2-5; 7 bases map to TRBD1. With V trimmed by 3 bases and J by 14 bases, 12 bases remained unmatched. Per the germline V gene, CDR1 is LGHNA and CDR2 is YNFKEQ. The CDR3 is made up of 13 amino acids. CDR3 sequence: CASSQAPGTEFYF. In nucleotides, the CDR3 is TGTGCCAGCAGCCAGGCCCCCGGGACAGAGTTTTACTTC.

The rearrangement joins TRBV6-5 to TRBJ2-5, with 9 positions matching TRBD1. The CDR3 length is 14 residues. Germline values: CDR1 MNHEY, CDR2 SVGAGI. V gave up 5 bases and J gave up 3 bases; unmatched junction bases: 4. The CDR3 DNA sequence: TGTGCCAGCAGTCTCGGACAGGGGAAAGAGACCCAGTACTTC. Translating gives CASSLGQGKETQYF.